This section outlines one T cell receptor (beta chain) sequence together with its context. This sample is drawn from a study of patients and donors after allogeneic stem cell transplantation. Germline V gene data show CDR1 as DFQATT and CDR2 as SNEGSKA (reference sequence). Losses at the gene ends were 4 bases for V and 7 bases for J; bases not matched to a gene: 8. The CDR3 loop spans 14 amino acids. TCRdb used MiXCR to reprocess the RT-PCR reads, holding one entry per CDR3 protein. The top ten clones hold around 7.2% of a sample with hundreds of thousands of distinct CDR3 sequences, around 15% of them seen once.

This chain uses TRBV20-1 with TRBJ2-2, with 8 positions matching TRBD1. What was sequenced was blood, either unsorted or a sorted T cell fraction (not recorded which). This receptor was obtained from a human donor who was either an allogeneic HSCT recipient or a stem cell or donor lymphocyte infusion donor (not recorded which). It is not recorded whose cells these are; they may come from a transplant donor. In nucleotides, the CDR3 is TGCAGTGCTACAGGGGGCGAGTACATCGGGGAGCTGTTTTTT. This codes for CSATGGEYIGELFF.